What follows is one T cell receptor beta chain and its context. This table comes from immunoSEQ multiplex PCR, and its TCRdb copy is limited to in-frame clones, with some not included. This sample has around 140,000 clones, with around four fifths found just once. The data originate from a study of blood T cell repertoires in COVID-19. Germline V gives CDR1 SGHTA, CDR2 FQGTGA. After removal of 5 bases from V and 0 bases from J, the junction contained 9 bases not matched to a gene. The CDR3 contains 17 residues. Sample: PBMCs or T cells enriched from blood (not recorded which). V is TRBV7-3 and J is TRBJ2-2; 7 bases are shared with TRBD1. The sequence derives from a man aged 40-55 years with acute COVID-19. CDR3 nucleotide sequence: TGTGCCAGCAGCGTCGAACAGGGGACATCGAACACCGGGGAGCTGTTTTTT. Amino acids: CASSVEQGTSNTGELFF.